This T cell receptor (beta chain) appears in the sequencing data of a study of cytomegalovirus exposure and HLA in healthy donors. Study overall: As released early, the data held 80 million to 90 million unique TCRs from HLA-typed donors.

About this clone itself: Its target is unknown.

Study-wide results and limits: Later analysis indicated greater clonal expansion among HLA-associated TCR beta chains than among equally common other chains. Earlier findings revealed that most TCR beta V segments proved productive either about 87% or about 30% of the time.

The PCR was carried out with 60 Vbeta primers and 13 Jbeta primers. The data were produced by immunoSEQ multiplex PCR, yet TCRdb's version contains in-frame clones alone and is incomplete. The sample has about 130,000 clones; around 74% are singletons. Germline V gene data show CDR1 as SGHVS and CDR2 as FQNEAQ. The CDR3 length is 14 residues. With 5 bases removed from V and 5 bases from J, the gap between germline ends came to 13 bases. This sequence was found in a man between 18 and 35 years old in good health and CMV-seropositive. This chain uses TRBV7-8 with TRBJ1-5, with D unclear. The sample taken for sequencing was PBMCs. The CDR3 sequence is CASSQSRRDQPQHF. The DNA for the CDR3 is TGTGCCAGCAGCCAATCTAGGAGAGATCAGCCCCAGCATTTT.